This T cell receptor (beta chain) was documented in a study of blood T cell repertoires in COVID-19. Across the study: Researchers got acute and convalescent COVID-19 samples from the United States, Italy and Spain. T cells, B-cell-depleted T cells, or PBMCs supplied cDNA or gDNA.

The assay was immunoSEQ multiplex PCR, and TCRdb's table has in-frame clones only and misses some. Of a few hundred thousand clones in the sample, approximately 90% were seen once. Sequencing was done on a sample of peripheral blood. The sequence derives from a woman in her twenties or thirties with COVID-19, enrolled during active disease.

The CDR3 is CASSVATALYNEQFF. DNA of the CDR3: TGTGCCAGCAGCGTAGCTACGGCACTATACAATGAGCAGTTCTTC. The chain is built from TRBV9 and TRBJ2-1; D unresolved. Germline V CDR1 and CDR2: SGDLS, YYNGEE. V shed 0 bases and J shed 4 bases, with 11 bases lying between them. This CDR3 has 15 residues.